This is a list of T cell receptor beta chains from one sample in a study of cytomegalovirus exposure and HLA in healthy donors. Only in-frame clones appear in the TCRdb table, and some are missing; sequencing was by immunoSEQ multiplex PCR. The sample has some 120,000 clones, about 80% seen once. The sequencing input was PBMCs. The receptors here all came from a male donor in good health and CMV-seronegative. The CDR3 runs from the conserved cysteine through the conserved F or W. Fields, in order: V gene, J gene, clone size, CDR3 length, D gene, CDR3 DNA, CDR3 protein. A D gene is named only where the DNA matches it firmly. Where a row states a size, it is once, few, many or the class of an expanded clone; other rows omit it.

V gene: TRBV6-6; J gene: TRBJ2-3; clone size: .; CDR3 length: 16; D gene: .; CDR3 DNA: TGTGCCAGCAGTTACTCGTTCGGCGACGGGGCAGATACGCAGTATTTT; CDR3 protein: CASSYSFGDGADTQYF
V gene: TRBV7-6; J gene: TRBJ2-2; clone size: .; CDR3 length: 13; D gene: .; CDR3 DNA: TGTGCCAGCAGCGTCGAGTACACCGGGGAGCTGTTTTTT; CDR3 protein: CASSVEYTGELFF
V gene: TRBV23-1; J gene: TRBJ1-2; clone size: once; CDR3 length: 15; D gene: .; CDR3 DNA: TGCGCCAGCAGTCAATCGGCTGGCAGTAACTATGGCTACACCTTC; CDR3 protein: CASSQSAGSNYGYTF
V gene: TRBV2; J gene: TRBJ2-5; clone size: .; CDR3 length: 16; D gene: TRBD2; CDR3 DNA: TGTGCCAGCACTCCCCAACTAGCGGGGGGGCGGGAGACCCAGTACTTC; CDR3 protein: CASTPQLAGGRETQYF
V gene: TRBV6-5; J gene: TRBJ1-1; clone size: .; CDR3 length: 13; D gene: .; CDR3 DNA: TGTGCCAGCAGCCCCGGGGGAAACACTGAAGCTTTCTTT; CDR3 protein: CASSPGGNTEAFF
V gene: TRBV19; J gene: TRBJ2-3; clone size: .; CDR3 length: 15; D gene: TRBD1; CDR3 DNA: TGTGCCAGTCAGCAGCGGACAGGAAGCACAGATACGCAGTATTTT; CDR3 protein: CASQQRTGSTDTQYF
V gene: TRBV11-2; J gene: TRBJ2-7; clone size: .; CDR3 length: 14; D gene: TRBD1; CDR3 DNA: TGTGCCAGCAGCCTAGGGACAGGGGCCTACGAGCAGTACTTC; CDR3 protein: CASSLGTGAYEQYF
V gene: TRBV7-9; J gene: TRBJ1-1; clone size: .; CDR3 length: 14; D gene: .; CDR3 DNA: TGTGCCAGCACCGCGGGACGGGGGAACACTGAAGCTTTCTTT; CDR3 protein: CASTAGRGNTEAFF
V gene: TRBV5-1; J gene: TRBJ1-1; clone size: .; CDR3 length: 13; D gene: .; CDR3 DNA: TGCGCCAGCAGGAGCGGATTGAACACTGAAGCTTTCTTT; CDR3 protein: CASRSGLNTEAFF
V gene: TRBV6-4; J gene: TRBJ2-3; clone size: .; CDR3 length: 15; D gene: TRBD2; CDR3 DNA: TGTGCCAGCAGTCCAGAGACTAGCGGAGCAGATACGCAGTATTTT; CDR3 protein: CASSPETSGADTQYF
V gene: TRBV30; J gene: TRBJ1-6; clone size: few; CDR3 length: 17; D gene: .; CDR3 DNA: TGTGCCTGGAGTGTAAGCCCCTGGGGACAACTAAATTCACCCCTCCACTTT; CDR3 protein: CAWSVSPWGQLNSPLHF
V gene: TRBV4-3; J gene: TRBJ2-3; clone size: .; CDR3 length: 13; D gene: .; CDR3 DNA: TGCGCCAGCAGCCAAGAGGCCCCAGATACGCAGTATTTT; CDR3 protein: CASSQEAPDTQYF
V gene: TRBV19; J gene: TRBJ1-1; clone size: .; CDR3 length: 13; D gene: .; CDR3 DNA: TGTGCCAGTAACGGCCGGGGGTTCAACGAAGCTTTCTTT; CDR3 protein: CASNGRGFNEAFF
V gene: TRBV6-1; J gene: TRBJ1-6; clone size: .; CDR3 length: 12; D gene: .; CDR3 DNA: TGTGCCAGAGGGCGGGATAATTCACCCCTCCACTTT; CDR3 protein: CARGRDNSPLHF
V gene: TRBV6-5; J gene: TRBJ2-4; clone size: .; CDR3 length: 14; D gene: TRBD2; CDR3 DNA: TGTGCCAGCAGCGCAGCGGGAGTGAGGAACAGTCAGTACTTC; CDR3 protein: CASSAAGVRNSQYF
V gene: TRBV25-1; J gene: TRBJ2-7; clone size: .; CDR3 length: 16; D gene: .; CDR3 DNA: TGTGCCAGCAGTGAGGAGGGGGCCTCCCCGCGTTCCGAGCAGTACTTC; CDR3 protein: CASSEEGASPRSEQYF
V gene: TRBV10-3; J gene: TRBJ1-1; clone size: .; CDR3 length: 13; D gene: TRBD1; CDR3 DNA: TGTGCCATCGGACAGGGATGGAACACTGAAGCTTTCTTT; CDR3 protein: CAIGQGWNTEAFF
V gene: TRBV12-5; J gene: TRBJ2-1; clone size: .; CDR3 length: 15; D gene: TRBD2; CDR3 DNA: TGTGCTAGTGCCTTGGTGCTAGCGGCCGACAATGAGCAGTTCTTC; CDR3 protein: CASALVLAADNEQFF
V gene: TRBV16; J gene: TRBJ1-1; clone size: .; CDR3 length: 13; D gene: .; CDR3 DNA: TGTGCCAGCTCCGCAGGGCTGAACACTGAAGCTTTCTTT; CDR3 protein: CASSAGLNTEAFF
V gene: TRBV6-7; J gene: TRBJ2-2; clone size: once; CDR3 length: 15; D gene: TRBD2; CDR3 DNA: TGTGCCAGCGGGACTAGCGGGCCGTACACCGGGGAGCTGTTTTTT; CDR3 protein: CASGTSGPYTGELFF
V gene: TRBV5-5; J gene: TRBJ1-1; clone size: .; CDR3 length: 15; D gene: .; CDR3 DNA: TGTGCCAGCAGTCGTGGCAGGACAGAGGGTACTGAAGCTTTCTTT; CDR3 protein: CASSRGRTEGTEAFF
V gene: TRBV15; J gene: TRBJ2-1; clone size: .; CDR3 length: 14; D gene: .; CDR3 DNA: TGTGCCACCAGCAGAGATCAACCTGGAGTTGAGCAGTTCTTC; CDR3 protein: CATSRDQPGVEQFF
V gene: TRBV5-1; J gene: TRBJ2-5; clone size: .; CDR3 length: 15; D gene: .; CDR3 DNA: TGCGCCAGCAGCTTGACTAGCAGCTACCAAGAGACCCAGTACTTC; CDR3 protein: CASSLTSSYQETQYF
V gene: TRBV5-4; J gene: TRBJ2-3; clone size: .; CDR3 length: 15; D gene: .; CDR3 DNA: TGTGCCAGCAGCGGTGTACAGGGCTACACAGATACGCAGTATTTT; CDR3 protein: CASSGVQGYTDTQYF
V gene: TRBV7-3; J gene: TRBJ1-5; clone size: .; CDR3 length: 13; D gene: .; CDR3 DNA: TGTGCCAGCAGCCCCGGGCAGGGGCAGCCCCAGCATTTT; CDR3 protein: CASSPGQGQPQHF
V gene: TRBV6-5; J gene: TRBJ1-6; clone size: .; CDR3 length: 14; D gene: .; CDR3 DNA: TGTGCCAGCAGTTACCTGGCAGAGGTTTCACCCCTCCACTTT; CDR3 protein: CASSYLAEVSPLHF
V gene: TRBV6-5; J gene: TRBJ1-6; clone size: .; CDR3 length: 12; D gene: .; CDR3 DNA: TGTGCTAGCAGTCGCGGGAATTCACCCCTCCACTTT; CDR3 protein: CASSRGNSPLHF
V gene: TRBV5-1; J gene: TRBJ2-5; clone size: .; CDR3 length: 15; D gene: TRBD1; CDR3 DNA: TGCGCCAGCAGCTCCTCCGGGACAGGGGACGAGACCCAGTACTTC; CDR3 protein: CASSSSGTGDETQYF
V gene: TRBV7-9; J gene: TRBJ2-7; clone size: .; CDR3 length: 13; D gene: TRBD2; CDR3 DNA: TGTGCCAGCAGCTTAGGTCCGGGGGGCGAGCAGTACTTC; CDR3 protein: CASSLGPGGEQYF
V gene: TRBV6-6; J gene: TRBJ1-1; clone size: few; CDR3 length: 14; D gene: TRBD1; CDR3 DNA: TGTGCCAGCAGTTACTTTGGGGACAGGGCCGAAGCTTTCTTT; CDR3 protein: CASSYFGDRAEAFF
V gene: TRBV11-2; J gene: TRBJ2-1; clone size: .; CDR3 length: 15; D gene: .; CDR3 DNA: TGTGCCAGCAGCACCACCGGGATCACCTACAATGAGCAGTTCTTC; CDR3 protein: CASSTTGITYNEQFF
V gene: TRBV19; J gene: TRBJ1-1; clone size: .; CDR3 length: 17; D gene: .; CDR3 DNA: TGTGCCAGTAGTCCCCATTTTGGGGTCAGGGAGAACACTGAAGCTTTCTTT; CDR3 protein: CASSPHFGVRENTEAFF
V gene: TRBV5-8; J gene: TRBJ1-6; clone size: .; CDR3 length: 17; D gene: .; CDR3 DNA: TGTGCCAGCAGCTTGTTGACATCCCGCTCCTATAATTCACCCCTCCACTTT; CDR3 protein: CASSLLTSRSYNSPLHF
V gene: TRBV4-1; J gene: TRBJ1-3; clone size: .; CDR3 length: 18; D gene: TRBD1; CDR3 DNA: TGCGCCAGCAGCCATCGACAGGGCGGCCCGAGCTCTGGAAACACCATATATTTT; CDR3 protein: CASSHRQGGPSSGNTIYF
V gene: TRBV11-2; J gene: TRBJ2-1; clone size: .; CDR3 length: 15; D gene: TRBD1; CDR3 DNA: TGTGCCAGCAGCCTGAGACAGGGTCGGTACAATGAGCAGTTCTTC; CDR3 protein: CASSLRQGRYNEQFF
V gene: TRBV15; J gene: TRBJ2-1; clone size: .; CDR3 length: 19; D gene: TRBD2; CDR3 DNA: TGTGCCACCAGCAGAGCGTCGACGGCACTAGCGGGGGGATTCGATGAGCAGTTCTTC; CDR3 protein: CATSRASTALAGGFDEQFF
V gene: TRBV5-1; J gene: TRBJ2-7; clone size: .; CDR3 length: 16; D gene: TRBD2; CDR3 DNA: TGCGCCAGCAGCATGGGACTAGCGGGAGGGACCTACGAGCAGTACTTC; CDR3 protein: CASSMGLAGGTYEQYF
V gene: TRBV5-1; J gene: TRBJ1-6; clone size: .; CDR3 length: 14; D gene: TRBD1; CDR3 DNA: TGCGCCAGCAGCGGACAGGGCGGGGATTCACCCCTCCACTTT; CDR3 protein: CASSGQGGDSPLHF
V gene: TRBV6-1; J gene: TRBJ1-4; clone size: .; CDR3 length: 14; D gene: TRBD1; CDR3 DNA: TGTGCCAGCAGTTGGACAGGGACTAATGAAAAACTGTTTTTT; CDR3 protein: CASSWTGTNEKLFF
V gene: TRBV7-9; J gene: TRBJ2-3; clone size: .; CDR3 length: 15; D gene: .; CDR3 DNA: TGTTCCAGCAGCCACACGGGATCGGGAACAGATACGCAGTATTTT; CDR3 protein: CSSSHTGSGTDTQYF
V gene: TRBV5-1; J gene: TRBJ2-7; clone size: .; CDR3 length: 13; D gene: TRBD1; CDR3 DNA: TGCGCCAGCAGCGGGGGACAGAGCTACGAGCAGTACTTC; CDR3 protein: CASSGGQSYEQYF
V gene: TRBV6-5; J gene: TRBJ1-1; clone size: .; CDR3 length: 15; D gene: TRBD1; CDR3 DNA: TGTGCCAGCAACACTGACAGGGATTCAAGGACTGAAGCTTTCTTT; CDR3 protein: CASNTDRDSRTEAFF
V gene: TRBV5-1; J gene: TRBJ2-1; clone size: .; CDR3 length: 15; D gene: TRBD2; CDR3 DNA: TGCGCCAGCAGCTTGAGCGGGGGGGCCTCGCCTGAGCAGTTCTTC; CDR3 protein: CASSLSGGASPEQFF
V gene: TRBV7-9; J gene: TRBJ1-4; clone size: .; CDR3 length: 14; D gene: .; CDR3 DNA: TGTTCCAGCAGCTTATCAACCAGGGATGAAAAACTGTTTTTT; CDR3 protein: CSSSLSTRDEKLFF
V gene: TRBV9; J gene: TRBJ2-7; clone size: .; CDR3 length: 15; D gene: TRBD1; CDR3 DNA: TGTGCCAGCAGCGTAGAACCCAGGGGGAGCTACGAGCAGTACTTC; CDR3 protein: CASSVEPRGSYEQYF
V gene: TRBV5-8; J gene: TRBJ2-6; clone size: .; CDR3 length: 15; D gene: .; CDR3 DNA: TGTGCCAGCAGCTTGAGTTTTACTGGGGCCAACGGCCTGACTTTC; CDR3 protein: CASSLSFTGANGLTF
V gene: TRBV28; J gene: TRBJ1-5; clone size: .; CDR3 length: 21; D gene: TRBD1; CDR3 DNA: TGTGCCAGCAGTTTATGGGGGCCCGGGACAGGGGGCGCAGGGGGCAATCAGCCCCAGCATTTT; CDR3 protein: CASSLWGPGTGGAGGNQPQHF
V gene: TRBV25-1; J gene: TRBJ1-6; clone size: .; CDR3 length: 12; D gene: .; CDR3 DNA: TGTGCCAGCAGTGAAGCGGGGTCACCCCTCCACTTT; CDR3 protein: CASSEAGSPLHF
V gene: TRBV27; J gene: TRBJ1-2; clone size: .; CDR3 length: 12; D gene: .; CDR3 DNA: TGTGCCAGCAGAACAGGGTACGATGGCTACACCTTC; CDR3 protein: CASRTGYDGYTF
V gene: TRBV6-5; J gene: TRBJ1-2; clone size: .; CDR3 length: 15; D gene: .; CDR3 DNA: TGTGCCAGCAGTTTCCTGGCAGGGTTGGGCTATGGCTACACCTTC; CDR3 protein: CASSFLAGLGYGYTF
V gene: TRBV5-4; J gene: TRBJ1-2; clone size: .; CDR3 length: 12; D gene: TRBD1; CDR3 DNA: TGTGCCAGCAGCAGGGACAGGGTTGGCTACACCTTC; CDR3 protein: CASSRDRVGYTF
V gene: TRBV7-9; J gene: TRBJ2-1; clone size: .; CDR3 length: 17; D gene: .; CDR3 DNA: TGTTCCAGCAGCTTATCGATTCGGCAGACAGGTTTGAATGAGCAGTTCTTC; CDR3 protein: CSSSLSIRQTGLNEQFF
V gene: TRBV21-1; J gene: TRBJ2-3; clone size: .; CDR3 length: 15; D gene: .; CDR3 DNA: TGTGCCAGCAAAGACAGCTCCCATAGCACAGATACGCAGTATTTT; CDR3 protein: CASKDSSHSTDTQYF